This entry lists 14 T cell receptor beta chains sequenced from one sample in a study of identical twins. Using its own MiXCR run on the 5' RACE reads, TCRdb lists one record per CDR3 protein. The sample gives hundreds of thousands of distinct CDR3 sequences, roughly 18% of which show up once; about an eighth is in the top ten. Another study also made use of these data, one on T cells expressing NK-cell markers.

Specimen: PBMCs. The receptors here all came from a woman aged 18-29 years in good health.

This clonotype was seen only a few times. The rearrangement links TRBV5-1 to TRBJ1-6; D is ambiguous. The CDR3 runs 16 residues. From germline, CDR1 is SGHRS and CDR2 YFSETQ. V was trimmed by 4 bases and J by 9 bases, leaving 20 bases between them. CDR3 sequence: CASSPTSSSAGSPLHF. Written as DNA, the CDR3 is TGCGCCAGCAGCCCAACCTCGTCTTCCGCGGGTTCACCCCTCCACTTT.

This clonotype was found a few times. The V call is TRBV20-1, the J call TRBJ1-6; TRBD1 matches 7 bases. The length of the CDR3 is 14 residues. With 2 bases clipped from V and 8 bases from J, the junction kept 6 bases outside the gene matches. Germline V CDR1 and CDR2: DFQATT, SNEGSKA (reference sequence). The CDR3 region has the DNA TGCAGTGCTAGAAAGGGGGCTTTGGATTCACCCCTCCACTTT. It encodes CSARKGALDSPLHF.

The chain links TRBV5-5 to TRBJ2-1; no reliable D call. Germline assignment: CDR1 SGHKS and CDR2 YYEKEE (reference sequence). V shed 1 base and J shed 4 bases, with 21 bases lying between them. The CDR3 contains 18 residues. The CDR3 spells CASSLWVRVRVDYNEQFF. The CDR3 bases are TGTGCCAGCAGCTTGTGGGTTCGCGTTCGGGTCGATTACAATGAGCAGTTCTTC.

CDR3 sequence: CASSATSGGDTQYF. The DNA of the CDR3 is TGTGCCAGCAGCGCGACTAGCGGGGGGGATACGCAGTATTTT. This sequence joins TRBV7-3 and TRBJ2-3; 13 bases align to TRBD2. Germline assignment: CDR1 SGHTA and CDR2 FQGTGA. After removal of 5 bases from V and 6 bases from J, the junction contained 2 bases not matched to a gene. The CDR3 is 14 amino acids. Based on the CDR3 plus reference TRBV7-3 and TRBJ2-3, the full variable domain is GAGVSQTPSNKVTEKGKYVELRCDPISGHTALYWYRQSLGQGPEFLIYFQGTGAADDSGLPNDRFFAVRPEGSVSTLKIQRTERGDSAVYLCASSATSGGDTQYFGPGTRLTVL.

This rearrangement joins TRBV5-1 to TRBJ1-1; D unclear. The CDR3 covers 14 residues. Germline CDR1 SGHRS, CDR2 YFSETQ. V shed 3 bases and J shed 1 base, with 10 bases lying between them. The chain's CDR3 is CASSSTTGNTEAFF. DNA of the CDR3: TGCGCCAGCAGCTCGACGACGGGGAACACTGAAGCTTTCTTT.

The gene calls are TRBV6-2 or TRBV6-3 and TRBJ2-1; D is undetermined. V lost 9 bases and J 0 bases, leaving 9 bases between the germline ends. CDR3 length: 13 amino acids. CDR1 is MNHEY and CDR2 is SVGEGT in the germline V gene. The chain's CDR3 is CASDKPSYNEQFF. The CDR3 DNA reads TGTGCCAGTGACAAACCCTCCTACAATGAGCAGTTCTTC.

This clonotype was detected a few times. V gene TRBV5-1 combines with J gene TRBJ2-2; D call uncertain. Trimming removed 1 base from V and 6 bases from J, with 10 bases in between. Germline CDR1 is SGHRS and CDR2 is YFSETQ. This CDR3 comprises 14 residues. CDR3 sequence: CASSLTVNSGELFF. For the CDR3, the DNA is TGCGCCAGCAGCTTGACAGTAAATTCCGGGGAGCTGTTTTTT.

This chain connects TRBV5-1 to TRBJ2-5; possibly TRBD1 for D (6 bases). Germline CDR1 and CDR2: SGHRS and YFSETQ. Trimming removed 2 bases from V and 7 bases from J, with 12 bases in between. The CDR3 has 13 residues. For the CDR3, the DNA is TGCGCCAGCAGCTTCGGGCAGGGGACGACCCAGTACTTC. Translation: CASSFGQGTTQYF. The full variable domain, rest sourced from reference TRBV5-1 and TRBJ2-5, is KAGVTQTPRYLIKTRGQQVTLSCSPISGHRSVSWYQQTPGQGLQFLFEYFSETQRNKGNFPGRFSGRQFSNSRSEMNVSTLELGDSALYLCASSFGQGTTQYFGPGTRLLVL.

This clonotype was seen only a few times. The CDR3 DNA reads TGCAGTGTGGGAGTCTACGAGCAGTACTTC. Its protein product is CSVGVYEQYF. The V gene is TRBV20-1, the J gene TRBJ2-7, with D maybe TRBD2 (5 bases). Germline CDR1 DFQATT, CDR2 SNEGSKA (reference sequence). This CDR3 comprises 10 residues. V lost 7 bases and J 3 bases, leaving 7 bases between the germline ends.

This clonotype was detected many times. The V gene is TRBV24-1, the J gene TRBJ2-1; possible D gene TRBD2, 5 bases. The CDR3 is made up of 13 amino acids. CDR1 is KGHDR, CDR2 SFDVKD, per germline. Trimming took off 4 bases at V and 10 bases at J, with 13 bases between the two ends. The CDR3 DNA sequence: TGTGCCACCAGTGACCCCCCTTCTAGCGAGCAGTTCTTC. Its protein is CATSDPPSSEQFF.

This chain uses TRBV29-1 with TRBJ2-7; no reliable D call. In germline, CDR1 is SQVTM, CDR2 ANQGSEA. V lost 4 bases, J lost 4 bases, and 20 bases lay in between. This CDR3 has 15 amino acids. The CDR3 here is CSVVRDPVGNYEQYF. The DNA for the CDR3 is TGCAGCGTTGTCCGCGATCCGGTTGGGAATTACGAGCAGTACTTC.

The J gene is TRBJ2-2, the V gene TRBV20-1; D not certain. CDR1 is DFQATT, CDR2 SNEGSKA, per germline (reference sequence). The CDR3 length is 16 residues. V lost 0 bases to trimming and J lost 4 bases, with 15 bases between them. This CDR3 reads CSARDPSTSSTGELFF. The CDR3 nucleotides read TGCAGTGCTAGAGATCCCTCGACGAGTAGCACCGGGGAGCTGTTTTTT.

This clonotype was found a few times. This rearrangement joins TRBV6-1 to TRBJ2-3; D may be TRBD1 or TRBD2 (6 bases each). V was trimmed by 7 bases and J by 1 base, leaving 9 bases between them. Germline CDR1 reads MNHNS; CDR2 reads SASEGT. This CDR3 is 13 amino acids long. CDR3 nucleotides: TGTGCCAGCAAGGAGGGGGGCACAGATACGCAGTATTTT. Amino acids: CASKEGGTDTQYF.

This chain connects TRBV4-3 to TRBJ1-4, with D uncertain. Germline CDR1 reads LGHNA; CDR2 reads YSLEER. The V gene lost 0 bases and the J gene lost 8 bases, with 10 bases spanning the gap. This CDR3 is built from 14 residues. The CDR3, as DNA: TGCGCCAGCAGCCAAGATTACGGCAGGGAAAAACTGTTTTTT. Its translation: CASSQDYGREKLFF.